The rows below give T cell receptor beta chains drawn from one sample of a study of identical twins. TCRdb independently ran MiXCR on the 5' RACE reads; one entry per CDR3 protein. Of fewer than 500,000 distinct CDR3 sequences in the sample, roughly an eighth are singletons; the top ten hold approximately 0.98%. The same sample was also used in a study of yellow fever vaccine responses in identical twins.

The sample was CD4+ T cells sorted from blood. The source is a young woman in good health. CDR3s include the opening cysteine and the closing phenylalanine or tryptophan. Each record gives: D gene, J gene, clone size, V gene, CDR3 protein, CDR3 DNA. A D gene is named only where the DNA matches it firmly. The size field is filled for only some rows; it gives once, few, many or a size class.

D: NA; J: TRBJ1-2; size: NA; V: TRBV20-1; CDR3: CSARSGLGGYTF; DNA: TGCAGTGCTAGATCCGGACTCGGTGGCTACACCTTC
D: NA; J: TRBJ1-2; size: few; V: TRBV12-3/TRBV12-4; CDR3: CASTLSSRGLSSGYTF; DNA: TGTGCCAGCACCCTCTCGTCGAGAGGTCTCTCAAGCGGCTACACCTTC
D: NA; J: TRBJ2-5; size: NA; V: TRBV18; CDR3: CASSRFTDQETQYF; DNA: TGTGCCAGCTCACGTTTTACGGACCAAGAGACCCAGTACTTC
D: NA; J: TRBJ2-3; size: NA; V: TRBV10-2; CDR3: CASRGTLFLTDTQYF; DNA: TGCGCCAGCAGAGGGACTTTATTTCTCACAGATACGCAGTATTTT
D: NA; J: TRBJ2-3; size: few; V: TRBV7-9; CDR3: CASSLRVKAANTDTQYF; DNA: TGTGCCAGCAGCTTAAGGGTGAAGGCGGCTAACACAGATACGCAGTATTTT
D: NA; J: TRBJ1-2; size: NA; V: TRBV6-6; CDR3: CASSIQTNYGYTF; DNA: TGTGCCAGCAGTATCCAGACTAACTATGGCTACACCTTC
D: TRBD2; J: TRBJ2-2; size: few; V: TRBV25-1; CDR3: CASSEYWASGRAGELFF; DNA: TGTGCCAGCAGTGAATATTGGGCTAGCGGGAGGGCCGGGGAGCTGTTTTTT
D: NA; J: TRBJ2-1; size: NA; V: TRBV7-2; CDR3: CASRPPSSTGGYNEQFF; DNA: TGTGCCAGCAGGCCGCCCTCATCGACAGGCGGTTACAATGAGCAGTTCTTC
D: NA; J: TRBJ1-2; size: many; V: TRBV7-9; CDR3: CASSTVYGYTF; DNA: TGTGCCAGCAGCACAGTATATGGCTACACCTTC
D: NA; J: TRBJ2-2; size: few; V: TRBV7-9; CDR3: CASSYSGTSSGELFF; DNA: TGTGCCAGCAGCTATTCCGGGACCTCCTCCGGGGAGCTGTTTTTT
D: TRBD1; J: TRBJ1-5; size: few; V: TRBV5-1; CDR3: CASSLARDSSNQPQHF; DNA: TGCGCCAGCAGCTTGGCTCGGGACAGTAGCAATCAGCCCCAGCATTTT
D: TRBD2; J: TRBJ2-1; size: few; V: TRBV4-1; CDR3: CASSPWVLAGGGKSYNEQFF; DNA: TGCGCCAGCAGCCCGTGGGTACTAGCGGGAGGTGGAAAATCCTACAATGAGCAGTTCTTC
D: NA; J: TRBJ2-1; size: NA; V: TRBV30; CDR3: CAWSVRYNEQFF; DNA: TGTGCCTGGAGTGTACGGTACAATGAGCAGTTCTTC
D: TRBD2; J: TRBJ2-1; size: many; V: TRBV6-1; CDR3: CASSPELLTSGVYNEQFF; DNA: TGTGCCAGCAGCCCCGAACTACTGACTAGCGGAGTCTACAATGAGCAGTTCTTC
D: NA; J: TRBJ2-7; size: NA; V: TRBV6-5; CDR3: CASSWRQATYEQYF; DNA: TGTGCCAGCAGTTGGAGACAGGCGACCTACGAGCAGTACTTC
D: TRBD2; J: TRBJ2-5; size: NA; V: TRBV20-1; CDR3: CSARVNSGGVGETQYF; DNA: TGCAGTGCTAGAGTCAATAGCGGGGGGGTGGGAGAGACCCAGTACTTC
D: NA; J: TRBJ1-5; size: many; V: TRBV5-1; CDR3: CASSLDGDQPQHF; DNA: TGCGCCAGCAGCTTGGATGGGGACCAGCCCCAGCATTTT
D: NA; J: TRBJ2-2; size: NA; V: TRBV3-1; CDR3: CASSLSRTANTGELFF; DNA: TGTGCCAGCAGCCTCTCCAGGACAGCAAACACCGGGGAGCTGTTTTTT
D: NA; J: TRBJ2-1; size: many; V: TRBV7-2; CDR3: CASSPGPSSYNEQFF; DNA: TGCGCCAGCAGCCCAGGGCCGAGCTCCTACAATGAGCAGTTCTTC
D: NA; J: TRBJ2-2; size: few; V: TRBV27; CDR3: CASSFWGLANTGELFF; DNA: TGTGCCAGCAGTTTCTGGGGGCTAGCGAACACCGGGGAGCTGTTTTTT
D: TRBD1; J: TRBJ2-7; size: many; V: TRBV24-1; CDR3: CATSDPTGDHEQYF; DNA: TGTGCCACCAGTGACCCTACAGGGGACCACGAGCAGTACTTC
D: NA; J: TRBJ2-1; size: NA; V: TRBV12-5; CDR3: CASGLVIGGSENEQFF; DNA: TGTGCTAGTGGTTTGGTAATTGGGGGATCTGAGAATGAGCAGTTCTTC